What follows describes a single T cell receptor (beta chain). What it binds is not known. The data originate from a study of chemoradiotherapy in HPV16-positive cancers. The method was immunoSEQ multiplex PCR; TCRdb's version includes in-frame clones alone and lacks a portion of them. The sample gives over 10,000 clones, around 82% of which show up once; less than 2.5% is in the top ten. The germline V gene encodes CDR1 MNHEY and CDR2 SVGAGI. Trimming stripped 5 bases from V and 3 bases from J, with 8 bases between. This CDR3 comprises 13 residues. Study-wide points: Candidate HPV-specific clones and E7-related TCR motifs grew in tumor during treatment.

This sequence joins TRBV6-5 and TRBJ1-3, with D possibly being TRBD1 (5 bases). The clonotype comes from a human donor with HPV-associated anogenital cancer. This material was acquired from a patient who underwent chemoradiotherapy. CDR3: CASSRGGGNTIYF. Written as DNA, the CDR3 is TGTGCCAGCAGTAGGGGTGGTGGAAACACCATATATTTT.